Presented here are 27 T cell receptor beta chains from one specimen sequenced in a study of T cell responses to AZD1222 COVID-19 vaccine. TCRdb's copy holds only in-frame clones and misses some; the assay was immunoSEQ multiplex PCR. The profile covers over 65,000 clones, with around 90% appearing a single time and approximately 5% taken by the ten largest. The input for sequencing was peripheral blood, taken 28 days after the second AZD1222 dose. These receptors were obtained from an adult who received the AZD1222 COVID-19 vaccine.

Here the CDR3 DNA reads TGTGCCAGCAGATCCCAGACAGGGGGGGCTTACAATGAGCAGTTCTTC. The encoded protein is CASRSQTGGAYNEQFF. This chain connects TRBV7-3 to TRBJ2-1; 9 bases are a match to TRBD1. Germline-derived CDR1 and CDR2 are SGHTA and FQGTGA. The CDR3 is 16 amino acids. Losses at the gene ends were 6 bases for V and 4 bases for J; bases not matched to a gene: 10.

The rearrangement links TRBV30 to TRBJ1-6, with a possible D match to TRBD1 (5 bases). V was trimmed by 4 bases and J by 6 bases, leaving 28 bases between them. This CDR3 comprises 19 residues. The V gene's germline CDR1 is GTSNPN and CDR2 SVGIG (reference sequence). CDR3 sequence reads: CAWNPRVRAVWHTNSPLHF. The CDR3 DNA sequence: TGTGCCTGGAACCCCCGGGTCAGGGCAGTTTGGCACACTAATTCACCCCTCCACTTT.

The chain combines TRBV4-1 with TRBJ1-1, with D hard to call. Trimming took off 1 base at V and 6 bases at J, with 18 bases between the two ends. Germline values: CDR1 MGHRA, CDR2 YSYEKL. There are 16 residues in the CDR3. In DNA, the CDR3 is TGCGCCAGCAGCCAAGGAGTTGGGATCGCGTTCGCTGAAGCTTTCTTT. This codes for CASSQGVGIAFAEAFF.

V usage is TRBV15 and J usage is TRBJ2-5; D may correspond to TRBD1 or TRBD2 (5 bases each). This CDR3 has 18 amino acids. Trimming pared 3 bases from V and 2 bases from J, leaving 22 bases between. The germline V gene encodes CDR1 LNHNV and CDR2 YYDKDF (reference sequence). This CDR3 reads CATSSPGRRTTLQETQYF. The CDR3 coding sequence is TGTGCCACCAGCAGCCCGGGACGGCGAACGACATTACAAGAGACCCAGTACTTC.

In its sample, this clone was seen a few times. J is TRBJ1-5 and V is TRBV6-1, with 8 bases identical to TRBD1. V lost 4 bases and J lost 3; bases outside the gene matches: 8. Germline V gene data show CDR1 as MNHNS and CDR2 as SASEGT. This CDR3 contains 16 residues. The CDR3: CASSVNRGNINQPQHF. CDR3 coding DNA: TGTGCCAGCAGTGTTAACAGGGGGAATATCAATCAGCCCCAGCATTTT.

This clone was counted a single time. This chain uses TRBV7-9 with TRBJ2-2; no definite D call. Per germline, CDR1 SEHNR and CDR2 FQNEAQ (reference sequence). The CDR3 runs to 12 residues. Trimming took 5 bases from V and 6 from J, leaving 7 bases between them. As DNA, the CDR3 is TGTGCCAGCAGCCTAAGATCCGGGGAGCTGTTTTTT. As protein: CASSLRSGELFF.

The chain recombines TRBV2 with TRBJ1-1; a weak D match, TRBD1 (5 bases). This CDR3 region has 15 residues. CDR1 SNHLY and CDR2 FYNNEI come from the germline V gene. Trimming removed 3 bases from V and 4 bases from J, with 15 bases in between. The CDR3 nucleotides are TGTGCCAGCAGTGACCGGCAGGGCGCGGCCACTGAAGCTTTCTTT. It is translated as CASSDRQGAATEAFF.

CDR3 loop: CASSWSVSYEQYF. DNA of the CDR3: TGTGCCAGCAGCTGGTCAGTATCCTACGAGCAGTACTTC. The rearrangement joins TRBV5-5 to TRBJ2-7; D is unresolved. The CDR3 covers 13 residues. V dropped 3 bases and J dropped 1 base, with 8 bases sitting between them. The germline V gene has CDR1 SGHKS and CDR2 YYEKEE (reference sequence).

The rearrangement joins TRBV19 to TRBJ1-5; D possibly corresponds to TRBD1 (5 bases). The CDR3 extends over 17 amino acids. Germline V lookup: CDR1 LNHDA, CDR2 SQIVND (reference sequence). V dropped 0 bases and J dropped 4 bases, with 16 bases sitting between them. CDR3 sequence reads: CASSIEFFGGVNQPQHF. The CDR3 region has the DNA TGTGCCAGTAGTATAGAATTCTTCGGGGGTGTGAATCAGCCCCAGCATTTT.

The V call is TRBV7-9, the J call TRBJ1-2; D is uncertain. Germline V gene data show CDR1 as SEHNR and CDR2 as FQNEAQ (reference sequence). V was shortened by 5 bases and J by 5 bases, with 6 bases between the two germline ends. The CDR3 length is 11 residues. The CDR3 reads CASSPTYGYTF. CDR3 in DNA: TGTGCCAGCAGCCCCACTTATGGCTACACCTTC.

This chain connects TRBV19 to TRBJ2-7; D is possibly TRBD1 (6 bases). The CDR3 has 14 residues. Trimming pared 10 bases from V and 4 bases from J, leaving 20 bases between. Germline V gene data show CDR1 as LNHDA and CDR2 as SQIVND (reference sequence). CDR3 amino acids: CATSAGAVGYEQYF. The CDR3 DNA follows: TGTGCCACCTCTGCAGGGGCTGTGGGATACGAGCAGTACTTC.

This chain joins TRBV28 and TRBJ2-1; 8 bases map to TRBD2. The CDR3 totals 14 residues. Looked up from germline, CDR1 is MDHEN and CDR2 is SYDVKM. The J segment lost 4 bases and the V segment lost 10 bases, leaving 9 bases of the junction unmatched. CDR3 DNA sequence: TGTGCCACCTTCCCCAGCGGGGGTTACAATGAGCAGTTCTTC. Protein: CATFPSGGYNEQFF.

This clone was detected once. V and J are TRBV25-1 and TRBJ1-6, with a tentative D call TRBD1 (5 bases). CDR1 and CDR2 (germline): MGHDK, SYGVNS. This CDR3 comprises 16 residues. V was clipped by 3 bases and J by 0 bases, with 9 bases between them. In DNA, the CDR3 is TGTGCCAGCAGTGAGGGGGAGAGCTCCTATAATTCACCCCTCCACTTT. The encoded protein is CASSEGESSYNSPLHF.

The chain joins TRBV25-1 to TRBJ2-5, with a possible D match to TRBD2 (6 bases). CDR3 length equals 14 residues. Germline V gene data show CDR1 as MGHDK and CDR2 as SYGVNS. The V gene lost 4 bases and the J gene lost 2 bases, with 11 bases spanning the gap. CDR3 nucleotides: TGTGCCAGCAGTGGCCGGGACTTACAAGAGACCCAGTACTTC. Its translation: CASSGRDLQETQYF.

In this sample, this clone turned up once. This chain joins TRBV4-3 and TRBJ2-5; TRBD1 agrees at 9 bases. V shed 1 base and J 4 bases; nucleotides not matched to a gene: 7. Germline loops: CDR1 LGHNA, CDR2 YSLEER. The CDR3 totals 16 residues. The CDR3 DNA reads as TGCGCCAGCAGCCAAGCGGGACAGGGAATCGGAGAGACCCAGTACTTC. This gives the protein CASSQAGQGIGETQYF.

The chain employs TRBV19 and TRBJ2-4; D remains unclear. Trimming stripped 5 bases from V and 0 bases from J, with 11 bases between. CDR1 is LNHDA, CDR2 SQIVND, per germline (reference sequence). This CDR3 is 15 amino acids long. CDR3 nucleotides: TGTGCCAGTAGTGGGCAAGGCCCAGCCAAAAACATTCAGTACTTC. It codes for CASSGQGPAKNIQYF.

The V and J genes are TRBV7-3 and TRBJ1-6, with D perhaps TRBD1 (5 bases). Germline CDR1 SGHTA, CDR2 FQGTGA. V lost 4 bases to trimming and J lost 8 bases, with 12 bases between them. This CDR3 has 14 amino acids. CDR3 DNA: TGTGCCAGCAGCTGGGGGGACTCGGATTCACCCCTCCACTTT. It translates to CASSWGDSDSPLHF.

V is TRBV27 and J is TRBJ1-2; D unclear. Per the germline V gene, CDR1 is MNHEY and CDR2 is SMNVEV (reference sequence). V lost 8 bases and J 5 bases, leaving 12 bases between the germline ends. This CDR3 is 12 amino acids long. CDR3: CASGERIYGYTF. CDR3 sequence (DNA): TGTGCCAGCGGGGAGCGAATATATGGCTACACCTTC.

The rearrangement links TRBV4-3 to TRBJ2-5; no clear D gene. The CDR3 contains 15 residues. The germline gives CDR1 LGHNA, CDR2 YSLEER. V lost 0 bases and J 7 bases, leaving 15 bases between the germline ends. CDR3 residues: CASSQDRVLLGTQYF. CDR3 sequence (DNA): TGCGCCAGCAGCCAAGATCGAGTCTTGCTTGGGACCCAGTACTTC.

This clone was detected a few times. This chain connects TRBV4-1 to TRBJ2-2; no reliable D call. The CDR3 length is 13 residues. Trimming removed 1 base at V and 9 bases at J, with 9 bases between. Germline lookup yields CDR1 MGHRA and CDR2 YSYEKL. Written as DNA, the CDR3 is TGCGCCAGCAGCCAAGCGGGTGTTTGGGAGCTGTTTTTT. This sequence encodes CASSQAGVWELFF.

CDR3: CASGLAGSGNTIYF. The CDR3 coding sequence is TGTGCTAGTGGTTTGGCAGGCTCTGGAAACACCATATATTTT. The chain has TRBV12-5 and TRBJ1-3, with no clear D. Germline V gene data show CDR1 as LGHNT and CDR2 as FRNRAP. The CDR3 extends over 14 amino acids. Between the trimmed V and J ends, which lost 1 base and 0 bases, there was a span of 4 bases.

The sample holds one count of this clone. The genes are TRBV11-1 and TRBJ1-1; no clear D gene. Germline V lookup: CDR1 SGHAT, CDR2 FQDESV (reference sequence). The length of the CDR3 is 16 residues. Deletions cut 2 bases from V and 1 base from J, with 14 bases between. The CDR3 region is CASSLITLNTNTEAFF. CDR3 DNA sequence: TGTGCCAGCAGCTTAATTACCCTGAATACGAACACTGAAGCTTTCTTT.

DNA for the CDR3: TGTGCCAGCAGTTTGGGAAACACCATATATTTT. Translation: CASSLGNTIYF. V gene TRBV6-2 or TRBV6-3 combines with J gene TRBJ1-3; D remains unclear. Trimming shortened V by 4 bases and J by 4 bases, and 2 bases separated the two germline ends. There are 11 residues in the CDR3. Germline V gene data show CDR1 as MNHEY and CDR2 as SVGEGT.

This clone was seen once. The chain carries TRBV19 and TRBJ2-3; 9 positions agree with TRBD1. V gave up 5 bases and J gave up 4 bases; unmatched junction bases: 4. Germline CDR1 and CDR2: LNHDA and SQIVND (reference sequence). This CDR3 has 14 amino acids. This CDR3 reads CASSLGQGPDTQYF. The DNA for the CDR3 is TGTGCCAGTAGTCTCGGACAGGGGCCAGATACGCAGTATTTT.

The gene calls are TRBV4-2 and TRBJ2-3; TRBD2 might be the D (6 bases). Trimming took off 0 bases at V and 0 bases at J, with 16 bases between the two ends. This CDR3 contains 18 residues. Germline loops: CDR1 LGHNA, CDR2 YNFKEQ. The DNA of the CDR3 is TGTGCCAGCAGCCAAGAGGACCTCTCGGCGGGGAGCACAGATACGCAGTATTTT. Protein sequence: CASSQEDLSAGSTDTQYF.

V gene TRBV2 combines with J gene TRBJ2-7; D uncertain. This CDR3 is 12 amino acids long. Trimming took off 0 bases at V and 13 bases at J, with 13 bases between the two ends. Germline V gene lookup returns CDR1 SNHLY and CDR2 FYNNEI. CDR3 DNA: TGTGCCAGCAGTGAAGCCTTCCTCTACCTATACTTC. Translating gives CASSEAFLYLYF.

The gene calls are TRBV5-8 and TRBJ2-7; perhaps TRBD1 as D (5 bases). V was trimmed by 9 bases and J by 6 bases, leaving 13 bases between them. Germline-derived CDR1 and CDR2 are SGHTS and YDEGEE. The length of the CDR3 is 11 residues. The CDR3 sequence is CANEVGLEQYF. The CDR3 nucleotides read TGTGCCAACGAGGTGGGGCTCGAGCAGTACTTC.